This is a list of T cell receptor beta chains from one sample in a study of cytomegalovirus exposure and HLA in healthy donors. Assay: immunoSEQ multiplex PCR; the TCRdb copy retains only in-frame clones and omits some. This table has fewer than 150,000 clones, 65% to 80% appearing once. The specimen was PBMCs. The receptors were sampled from a human donor in good health. Each CDR3 is given with its conserved first and last residue. D genes are given only for firm matches. Not all rows give a size; the values are once, few, many and, for expanded clones, a class.

V gene	clone size	D gene	J gene	CDR3 protein	CDR3 DNA
TRBV6-5	NA	NA	TRBJ2-7	CASAGTWGEQYF	TGTGCCAGCGCCGGGACTTGGGGCGAGCAGTACTTC
TRBV28	NA	NA	TRBJ1-1	CASSSRALNTEAFF	TGTGCCAGCAGTTCGAGGGCACTGAACACTGAAGCTTTCTTT
TRBV5-5	NA	TRBD1	TRBJ2-3	CASSLGDRGKADTQYF	TGTGCCAGCAGCTTGGGGGACAGGGGTAAGGCAGATACGCAGTATTTT
TRBV28	NA	TRBD2	TRBJ2-2	CASRSLAERNTGELFF	TGTGCCAGCAGATCGCTAGCGGAGAGGAACACCGGGGAGCTGTTTTTT
TRBV11-2	NA	TRBD1	TRBJ2-7	CASSSPTGYSHEQYF	TGTGCCAGCAGCTCCCCGACAGGGTACTCCCACGAGCAGTACTTC
TRBV27	NA	TRBD2	TRBJ2-7	CASSLGSSGGEQYF	TGTGCCAGCAGTTTAGGGTCTAGCGGCGGCGAGCAGTACTTC
TRBV20-1	NA	NA	TRBJ1-2	CSAAAGRSYTF	TGCAGTGCCGCGGCAGGGAGGAGCTACACCTTC
TRBV6-1	NA	TRBD1	TRBJ1-2	CASSAGTGGDYGYTF	TGTGCCAGCAGCGCCGGGACAGGAGGGGACTATGGCTACACCTTC
TRBV11-2	NA	NA	TRBJ2-7	CASSPRRAGEQYF	TGTGCCAGCAGCCCGCGAAGGGCGGGCGAGCAGTACTTC
TRBV4-2	NA	TRBD1	TRBJ2-5	CASSQDGTGVWETQYF	TGTGCCAGCAGCCAGGACGGGACAGGGGTGTGGGAGACCCAGTACTTC
TRBV6-5	NA	NA	TRBJ2-7	CASSFAGTKTPYEQYF	TGTGCCAGCAGTTTCGCAGGGACAAAAACACCGTACGAGCAGTACTTC
TRBV18	NA	NA	TRBJ2-7	CASSPVRSYEQYF	TGTGCCAGCTCACCAGTCCGGTCCTACGAGCAGTACTTC
TRBV28	NA	NA	TRBJ1-2	CASSFPTGLNYGYTF	TGTGCCAGCAGCTTCCCGACAGGCCTTAACTATGGCTACACCTTC
TRBV10-3	NA	NA	TRBJ2-4	CAIRDSKNIQYF	TGTGCCATCAGAGACAGTAAAAACATTCAGTACTTC
TRBV5-6	NA	TRBD1	TRBJ2-6	CASSLVGRGRGANVLTF	TGTGCCAGCAGCTTGGTAGGTAGGGGGCGAGGGGCCAACGTCCTGACTTTC
TRBV10-3	NA	TRBD1	TRBJ1-2	CAIRLDRGRDGYTF	TGTGCCATCAGGCTAGACAGGGGGCGTGATGGCTACACCTTC
TRBV13	few	NA	TRBJ2-7	CASSLVRTATYEQYF	TGTGCCAGCAGCTTAGTTCGGACAGCCACCTACGAGCAGTACTTC
TRBV5-1	NA	TRBD1	TRBJ1-1	CASSSLTGTTAEAFF	TGCGCCAGCAGCTCATTGACAGGGACGACGGCTGAAGCTTTCTTT
TRBV6-5	NA	TRBD1	TRBJ2-3	CASSPQGAGTDTQYF	TGTGCCAGCAGTCCCCAGGGGGCTGGGACAGATACGCAGTATTTT
TRBV7-2	NA	NA	TRBJ2-7	CASSAHQGRSEQYF	TGTGCCAGCAGCGCGCATCAGGGGCGCTCCGAGCAGTACTTC
TRBV2	once	TRBD2	TRBJ2-1	CASTQRTSGIYEQFF	TGTGCCAGCACCCAGCGGACTAGCGGGATATATGAGCAGTTCTTC